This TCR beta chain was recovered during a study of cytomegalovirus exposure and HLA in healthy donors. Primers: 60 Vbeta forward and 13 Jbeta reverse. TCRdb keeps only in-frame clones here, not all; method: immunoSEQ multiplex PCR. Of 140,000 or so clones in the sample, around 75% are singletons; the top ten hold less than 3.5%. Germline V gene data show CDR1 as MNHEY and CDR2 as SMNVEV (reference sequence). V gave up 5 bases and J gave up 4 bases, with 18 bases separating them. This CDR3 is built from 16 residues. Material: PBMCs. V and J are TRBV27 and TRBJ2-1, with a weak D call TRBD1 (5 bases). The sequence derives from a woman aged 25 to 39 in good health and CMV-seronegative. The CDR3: CASSPLDSRSYNEQFF. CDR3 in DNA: TGTGCCAGCAGTCCCCTAGACAGTCGGTCTTACAATGAGCAGTTCTTC.